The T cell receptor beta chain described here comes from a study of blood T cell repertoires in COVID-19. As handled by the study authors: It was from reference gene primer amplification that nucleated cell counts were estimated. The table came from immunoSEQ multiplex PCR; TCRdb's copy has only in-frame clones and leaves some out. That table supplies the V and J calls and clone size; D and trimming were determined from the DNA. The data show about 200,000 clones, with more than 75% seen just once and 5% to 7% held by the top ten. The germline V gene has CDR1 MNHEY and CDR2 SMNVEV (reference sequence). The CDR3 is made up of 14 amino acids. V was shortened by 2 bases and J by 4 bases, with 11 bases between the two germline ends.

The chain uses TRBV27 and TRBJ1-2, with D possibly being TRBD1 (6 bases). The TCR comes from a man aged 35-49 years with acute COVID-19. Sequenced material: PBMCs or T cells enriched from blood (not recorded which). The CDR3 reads CASSLKGVGYGYTF. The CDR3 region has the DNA TGTGCCAGCAGTTTAAAGGGGGTGGGCTATGGCTACACCTTC.